This T cell receptor beta chain emerged from a study of long-term antiretroviral therapy in people with HIV. The study's findings and limits: Despite increasing after ART, diversity remained lower than that of transplant donor controls.

Sequencing relied on immunoSEQ assay v3.0, run at survey level. Target depth was roughly 40,000-55,000 T-cell genomes per sample. TCRdb's table, derived via immunoSEQ multiplex PCR, lists solely in-frame clones and lacks some. Of 25,000 to 30,000 clones in the sample, about 85% are singletons; the top ten hold 7.5% to 9.5%. The CDR3 is 14 residues long. Trimming removed 9 bases at V and 0 bases at J, with 11 bases between. Germline V CDR1 and CDR2: MNHNS, SASEGT. Regarding this clone: Antigen: not known.

This sequence was found in a middle-aged man with HIV. The chain combines TRBV6-1 with TRBJ2-2; tentatively, D is TRBD1 or TRBD2 (6 bases each). Sequencing used unsorted PBMCs, obtained 3 years after starting antiretroviral therapy. CDR3: CASRGGSNTGELFF. The CDR3 DNA is TGTGCCAGTCGAGGGGGGTCGAACACCGGGGAGCTGTTTTTT.